This TCR beta chain was documented in a study of T cell changes during pregnancy in multiple sclerosis. Measured with immunoSEQ multiplex PCR; TCRdb has only the in-frame clones, and not every one. This sample carries 110,000 or so clones, approximately 95% of them seen once, and the ten largest clones take roughly 5.7%. V was cut by 4 bases and J by 3 bases, with 12 bases left in between. The germline gives CDR1 MDHEN, CDR2 SYDVKM. The CDR3 length is 15 residues. The sample consisted of peripheral blood, taken before pregnancy. The genes are TRBV28 and TRBJ2-2; the D is unclear. The TCR was taken from a female donor with multiple sclerosis, enrolled in a pregnancy study. CDR3 coding DNA: TGTGCCAGCAGTTCCACACCCTGGCACACCGGGGAGCTGTTTTTT. Translated: CASSSTPWHTGELFF.